The clone carrying this T cell receptor beta chain was detected ten times or more. Trimming took 0 bases from V and 1 from J, leaving 14 bases between them. Germline loops: CDR1 SGHRS, CDR2 YFSETQ. This CDR3 has 16 amino acids. The data were obtained in a study of blood T cells in healthy people across ages. Combining a sample-barcoded 5' primer with a J-beta primer mix, a second PCR ran for 7 to 11 cycles. Researchers report that a template-switch adaptor with 12 random nucleotides tagged each cDNA molecule. TCRdb passed the 5' RACE reads through MiXCR, listing each CDR3 protein once. Here the sample spans roughly 500,000 distinct CDR3 sequences, 24% being singletons. This sample also belongs to another study, concerning T cells of mothers and their children.

This clonotype was sampled from a boy younger than 18 in good health. This chain connects TRBV5-1 to TRBJ2-7, with D perhaps TRBD1 (5 bases). Sequenced material: blood. In nucleotides, the CDR3 is TGCGCCAGCAGCTTGGTCGCGTGGGGCGTTTCCTACGAGCAGTACTTC. The encoded protein is CASSLVAWGVSYEQYF. The full variable domain, with the rest looked up from reference TRBV5-1 and TRBJ2-7, is KAGVTQTPRYLIKTRGQQVTLSCSPISGHRSVSWYQQTPGQGLQFLFEYFSETQRNKGNFPGRFSGRQFSNSRSEMNVSTLELGDSALYLCASSLVAWGVSYEQYFGPGTRLTVT.